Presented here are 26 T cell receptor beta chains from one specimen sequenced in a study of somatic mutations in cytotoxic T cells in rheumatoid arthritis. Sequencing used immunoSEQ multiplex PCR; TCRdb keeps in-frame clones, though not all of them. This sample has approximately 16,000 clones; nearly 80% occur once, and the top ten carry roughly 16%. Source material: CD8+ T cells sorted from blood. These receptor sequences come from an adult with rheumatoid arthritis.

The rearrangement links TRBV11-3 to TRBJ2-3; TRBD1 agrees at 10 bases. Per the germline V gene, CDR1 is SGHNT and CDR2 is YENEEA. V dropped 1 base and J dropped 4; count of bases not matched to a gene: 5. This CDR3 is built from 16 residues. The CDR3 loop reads CASSLVGTGVADTQYF. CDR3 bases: TGTGCCAGCAGCTTAGTAGGGACAGGGGTCGCAGATACGCAGTATTTT.

In DNA, the CDR3 is TGTGCCAGCAGTTTATCCGCAGGGGGCCCTGAAGCTTTCTTT. Amino acid sequence: CASSLSAGGPEAFF. J is TRBJ1-1 and V is TRBV27; 8 bases agree with TRBD1. Unmatched junction bases numbered 3, after V lost 0 bases and J lost 6 bases. The CDR3 loop spans 14 amino acids. Germline CDR1 and CDR2: MNHEY and SMNVEV (reference sequence).

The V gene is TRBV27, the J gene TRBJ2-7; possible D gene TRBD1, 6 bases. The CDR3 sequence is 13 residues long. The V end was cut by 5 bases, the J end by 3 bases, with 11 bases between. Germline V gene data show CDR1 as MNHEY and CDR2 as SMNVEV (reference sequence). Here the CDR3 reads CASSVGDNYEQYF. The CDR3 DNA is TGTGCCAGCAGTGTAGGGGACAACTACGAGCAGTACTTC.

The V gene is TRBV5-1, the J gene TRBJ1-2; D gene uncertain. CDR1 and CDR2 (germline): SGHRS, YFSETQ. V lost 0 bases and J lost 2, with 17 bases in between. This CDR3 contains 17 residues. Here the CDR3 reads CASSLGSAGPLNYGYTF. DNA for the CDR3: TGCGCCAGCAGCTTGGGATCCGCCGGCCCCCTGAACTATGGCTACACCTTC.

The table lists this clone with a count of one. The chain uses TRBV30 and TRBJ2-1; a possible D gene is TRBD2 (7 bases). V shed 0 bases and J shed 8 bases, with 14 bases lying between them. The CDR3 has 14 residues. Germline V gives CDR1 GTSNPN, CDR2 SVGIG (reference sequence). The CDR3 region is CAWSVVGGAYEQFF. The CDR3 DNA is TGTGCCTGGAGTGTGGTAGGGGGGGCGTATGAGCAGTTCTTC. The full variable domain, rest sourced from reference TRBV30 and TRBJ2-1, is SQTIHQWPATLVQPVGSPLSLECTVEGTSNPNLYWYRQAAGRGLQLLFYSVGIGQISSEVPQNLSASRPQDRQFILSSKKLLLSDSGFYLCAWSVVGGAYEQFFGPGTRLTVL.

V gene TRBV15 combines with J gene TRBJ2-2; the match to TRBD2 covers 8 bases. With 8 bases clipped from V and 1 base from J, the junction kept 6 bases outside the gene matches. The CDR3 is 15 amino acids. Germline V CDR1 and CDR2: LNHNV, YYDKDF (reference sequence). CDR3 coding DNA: TGTGCCACCTCAGCGGGGGCATGGAACACCGGGGAGCTGTTTTTT. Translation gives CATSAGAWNTGELFF. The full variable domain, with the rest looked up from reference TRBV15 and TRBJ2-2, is DAMVIQNPRYQVTQFGKPVTLSCSQTLNHNVMYWYQQKSSQAPKLLFHYYDKDFNNEADTPDNFQSRRPNTSFCFLDIRSPGLGDTAMYLCATSAGAWNTGELFFGEGSRLTVL.

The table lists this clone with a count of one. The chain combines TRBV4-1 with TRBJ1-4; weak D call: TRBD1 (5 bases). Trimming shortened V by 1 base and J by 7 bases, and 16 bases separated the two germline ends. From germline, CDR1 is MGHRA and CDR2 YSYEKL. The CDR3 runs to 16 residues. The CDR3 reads CASSQGRWDVSEKLFF. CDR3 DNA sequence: TGCGCCAGCAGCCAAGGGAGATGGGACGTGAGTGAAAAACTGTTTTTT.

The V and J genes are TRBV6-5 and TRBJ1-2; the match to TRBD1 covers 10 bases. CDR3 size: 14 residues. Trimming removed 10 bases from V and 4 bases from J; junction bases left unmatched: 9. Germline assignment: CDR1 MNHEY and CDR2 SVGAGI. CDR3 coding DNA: TGTGCCACCGGTCCGGGACAGGGGCTCTATGGCTACACCTTC. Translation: CATGPGQGLYGYTF.

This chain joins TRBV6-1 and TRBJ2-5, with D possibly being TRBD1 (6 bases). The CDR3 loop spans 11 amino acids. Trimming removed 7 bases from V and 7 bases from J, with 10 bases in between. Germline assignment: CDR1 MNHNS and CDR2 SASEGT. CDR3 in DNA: TGTGCCAGCAATCCAGGGGTGACCCAGTACTTC. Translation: CASNPGVTQYF.

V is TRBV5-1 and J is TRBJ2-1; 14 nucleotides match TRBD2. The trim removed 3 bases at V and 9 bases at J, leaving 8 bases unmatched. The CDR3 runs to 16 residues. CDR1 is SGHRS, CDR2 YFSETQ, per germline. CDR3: CASSWLTSGGAGEQFF. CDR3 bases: TGCGCCAGCAGCTGGTTGACTAGCGGGGGGGCGGGTGAGCAGTTCTTC.

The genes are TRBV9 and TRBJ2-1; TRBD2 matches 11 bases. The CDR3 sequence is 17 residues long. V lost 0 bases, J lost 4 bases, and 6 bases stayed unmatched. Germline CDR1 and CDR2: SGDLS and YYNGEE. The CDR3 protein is CASSVEASGGLYNEQFF. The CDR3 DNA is TGTGCCAGCAGCGTAGAAGCTAGCGGGGGGCTATACAATGAGCAGTTCTTC.

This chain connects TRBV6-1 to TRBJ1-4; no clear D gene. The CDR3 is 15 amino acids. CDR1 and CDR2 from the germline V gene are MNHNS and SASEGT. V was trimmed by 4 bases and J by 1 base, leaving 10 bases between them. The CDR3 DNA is TGTGCCAGCAGTGCCTCGACGGGAACTAATGAAAAACTGTTTTTT. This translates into CASSASTGTNEKLFF.

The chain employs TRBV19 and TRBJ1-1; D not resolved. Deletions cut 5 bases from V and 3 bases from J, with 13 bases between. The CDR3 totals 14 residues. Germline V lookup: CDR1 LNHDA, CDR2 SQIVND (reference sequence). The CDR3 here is CASSWSLADTEAFF. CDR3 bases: TGTGCCAGTAGTTGGTCCCTCGCGGACACTGAAGCTTTCTTT.

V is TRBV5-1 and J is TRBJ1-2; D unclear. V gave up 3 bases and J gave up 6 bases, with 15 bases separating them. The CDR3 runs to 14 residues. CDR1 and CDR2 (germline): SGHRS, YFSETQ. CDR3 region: CASSSEGWVDGYTF. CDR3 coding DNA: TGCGCCAGCAGCTCGGAAGGGTGGGTGGATGGCTACACCTTC.

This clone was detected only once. Here the CDR3 DNA reads TGCGCCAGCAGCCAAGATGGAGTGACAGGGAGGGACAATGAGCAGTTCTTC. Amino acids: CASSQDGVTGRDNEQFF. V and J are TRBV4-1 and TRBJ2-1; D tentatively fits TRBD1 or TRBD2 (7 bases each). The germline CDR1 and CDR2 sequences are MGHRA and YSYEKL. This CDR3 spans 17 amino acids. Trimming left V 0 bases short and J 5 bases short, with 17 bases between.

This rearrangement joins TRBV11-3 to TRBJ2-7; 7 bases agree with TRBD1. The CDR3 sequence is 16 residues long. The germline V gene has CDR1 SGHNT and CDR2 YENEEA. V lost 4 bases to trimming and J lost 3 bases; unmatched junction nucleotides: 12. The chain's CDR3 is CASSYLGGQLNYEQYF. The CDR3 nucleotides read TGTGCCAGCAGCTACTTAGGGGGACAGCTCAACTACGAGCAGTACTTC. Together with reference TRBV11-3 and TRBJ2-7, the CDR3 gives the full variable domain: EAGVVQSPRYKIIEKKQPVAFWCNPISGHNTLYWYLQNLGQGPELLIRYENEEAVDDSQLPKDRFSAERLKGVDSTLKIQPAELGDSAVYLCASSYLGGQLNYEQYFGPGTRLTVT.

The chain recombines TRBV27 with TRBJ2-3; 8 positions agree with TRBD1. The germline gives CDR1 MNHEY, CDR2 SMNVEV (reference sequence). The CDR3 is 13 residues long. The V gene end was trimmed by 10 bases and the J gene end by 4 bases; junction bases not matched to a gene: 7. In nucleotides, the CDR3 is TGTGCCATCCGACAGGGGACGGCAGATACGCAGTATTTT. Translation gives CAIRQGTADTQYF.

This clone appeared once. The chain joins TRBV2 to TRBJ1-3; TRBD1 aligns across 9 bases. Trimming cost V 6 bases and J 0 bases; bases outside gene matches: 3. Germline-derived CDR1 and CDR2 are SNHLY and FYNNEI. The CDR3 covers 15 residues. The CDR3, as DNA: TGTGCCAGCAGCGGACAGGGGAGCTCTGGAAACACCATATATTTT. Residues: CASSGQGSSGNTIYF.

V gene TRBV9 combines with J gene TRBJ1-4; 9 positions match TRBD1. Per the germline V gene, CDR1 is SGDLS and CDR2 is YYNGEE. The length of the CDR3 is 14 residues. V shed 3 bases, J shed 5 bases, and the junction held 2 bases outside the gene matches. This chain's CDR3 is CASSDGTGNEKLFF. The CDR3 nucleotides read TGTGCCAGCAGCGATGGGACAGGGAATGAAAAACTGTTTTTT.

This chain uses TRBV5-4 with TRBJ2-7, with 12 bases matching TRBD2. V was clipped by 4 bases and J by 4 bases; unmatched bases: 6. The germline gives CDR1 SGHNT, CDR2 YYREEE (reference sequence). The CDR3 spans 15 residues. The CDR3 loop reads CASSLLAGGGYEQYF. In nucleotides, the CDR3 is TGTGCCAGCAGCCTACTAGCGGGGGGTGGGTACGAGCAGTACTTC.

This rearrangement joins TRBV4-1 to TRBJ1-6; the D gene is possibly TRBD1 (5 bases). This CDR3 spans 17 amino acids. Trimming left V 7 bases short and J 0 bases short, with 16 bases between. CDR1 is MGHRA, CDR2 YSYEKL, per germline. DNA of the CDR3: TGCGCCAGCACCCCAAGGGACCGGAGCTCCTATAATTCACCCCTCCACTTT. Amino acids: CASTPRDRSSYNSPLHF.

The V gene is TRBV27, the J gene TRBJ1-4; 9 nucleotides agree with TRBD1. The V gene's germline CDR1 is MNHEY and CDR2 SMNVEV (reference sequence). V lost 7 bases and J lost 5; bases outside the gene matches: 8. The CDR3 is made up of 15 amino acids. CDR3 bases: TGTGCCAGCACCCAGAGGGGGACAGGGAATGAAAAACTGTTTTTT. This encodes CASTQRGTGNEKLFF. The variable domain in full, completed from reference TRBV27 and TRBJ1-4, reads EAQVTQNPRYLITVTGKKLTVTCSQNMNHEYMSWYRQDPGLGLRQIYYSMNVEVTDKGDVPEGYKVSRKEKRNFPLILESPSPNQTSLYFCASTQRGTGNEKLFFGSGTQLSVL.

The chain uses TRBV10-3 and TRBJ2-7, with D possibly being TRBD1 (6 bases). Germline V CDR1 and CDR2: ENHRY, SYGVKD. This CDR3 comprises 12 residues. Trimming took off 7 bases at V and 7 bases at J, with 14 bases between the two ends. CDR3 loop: CAIIIQGGEQYF. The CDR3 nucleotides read TGTGCCATCATCATACAGGGTGGAGAGCAGTACTTC.

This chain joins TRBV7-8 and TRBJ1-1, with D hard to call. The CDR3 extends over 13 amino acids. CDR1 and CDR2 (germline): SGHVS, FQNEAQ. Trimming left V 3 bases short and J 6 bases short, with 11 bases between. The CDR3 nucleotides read TGTGCCAGCAGCTTGCGGGTTAGCGCTGAAGCTTTCTTT. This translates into CASSLRVSAEAFF.

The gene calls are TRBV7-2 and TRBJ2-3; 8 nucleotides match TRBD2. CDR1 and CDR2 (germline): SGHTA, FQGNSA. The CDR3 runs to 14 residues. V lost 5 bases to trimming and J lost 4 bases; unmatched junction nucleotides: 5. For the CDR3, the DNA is TGTGCCAGCAGCCCAGGACTAGCCTCAGATACGCAGTATTTT. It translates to CASSPGLASDTQYF.

For the CDR3, the DNA is TGTGCCAGCAGTTTAAACAGGGCCTACGAGCAGTACTTC. It codes for CASSLNRAYEQYF. The gene calls are TRBV28 and TRBJ2-7; D possibly corresponds to TRBD1 (6 bases). The CDR3 is 13 amino acids. CDR1 and CDR2 from the germline V gene are MDHEN and SYDVKM. V shed 2 bases and J shed 2 bases, with 7 bases lying between them.